These T cell receptor beta chains were read from a single sample in a study of identical twins. TCRdb re-called the 5' RACE reads with MiXCR, one entry per CDR3 protein. The sample consists of roughly 1.6 million distinct CDR3 sequences, about 30% of them appearing once. Specimen: cord blood. All receptors derive from a newborn girl in good health. CDR3s include the opening cysteine and the closing phenylalanine or tryptophan. The D gene is left open where the match is weak. Size is omitted from some rows. Given values are once, few, many or a class for expanded clones.

size	V	D	J	DNA	CDR3
NA	TRBV2	NA	TRBJ2-7	TGTGCCAGCAGTGTAACCGAGCAGTACTTC	CASSVTEQYF
NA	TRBV20-1	NA	TRBJ1-5	TGCAGGGGCGAGAACCATAGCAATCAGCCCCGGCATTTT	CRGENHSNQPRHF
NA	TRBV29-1	NA	TRBJ1-1	TGCAGCGTTGGTCGGTCGGGGGACTCGAACACTGAAGCTTTCTTT	CSVGRSGDSNTEAFF
few	TRBV2	TRBD2	TRBJ2-1	TGTGCCAGCAAATTGAGGGCCACTAGCGGGCGGCCCTCCGTTTACAATGAGCAGTTCTTC	CASKLRATSGRPSVYNEQFF
NA	TRBV5-6	NA	TRBJ2-7	TGTGCCAGCAGCTTTTCGGGCAAACGCTACGAGCAGTACTTC	CASSFSGKRYEQYF
few	TRBV28	NA	TRBJ2-5	TGTGCCAGCAGTTTGAAGTCCCAGGGGATTTCGCAAGAGACCCAGTACTTC	CASSLKSQGISQETQYF
NA	TRBV20-1	TRBD2	TRBJ2-4	TGCAGTGCTAGAGATCGTCTAGCGGCGGATAAAAACATTCAGTACTTC	CSARDRLAADKNIQYF
few	TRBV2	NA	TRBJ1-1	TGTGCCAGCAGTGAGACAGCGTCTGGGAACACTGAAGCTTTCTTT	CASSETASGNTEAFF
NA	TRBV9	NA	TRBJ2-6	TGTGCCAGCAGCGTAGAACTCTCTGGGGCCAACGTCCTGACTTTC	CASSVELSGANVLTF
NA	TRBV9	NA	TRBJ2-1	TGTGCCAGCAGCGTATACCCGGGCGGGATCAATGAGCAGTTCTTC	CASSVYPGGINEQFF
NA	TRBV6-5	TRBD2	TRBJ2-1	TGTGCCAGCAGTTACAGGGCGCAGCGGGAGCCTCGGCGCTCCTACAATGAGCAGTTCTTC	CASSYRAQREPRRSYNEQFF
NA	TRBV11-2	TRBD2	TRBJ2-7	TGTGCCAGCAGCCCGGGACTAGCAAATCGCGAGCAGTACTTC	CASSPGLANREQYF
many	TRBV29-1	NA	TRBJ1-2	TGCAGCGTCCAGGCTCCTAACTATGGCTACACCTTC	CSVQAPNYGYTF
NA	TRBV20-1	TRBD2	TRBJ2-1	TGCAGTGCAAAATCGGGACTAGCAACGAATGAGCAGTTCTTC	CSAKSGLATNEQFF
NA	TRBV7-2	TRBD2	TRBJ2-5	TGTGCCAGCAGCTTAGATAGAAGCGGGAGTCGTGAGCAGTACTTC	CASSLDRSGSREQYF
NA	TRBV12-3/TRBV12-4	TRBD2	TRBJ2-1	TGTGCCAGCAGTCCCGAGCGGGGACGATACAATGAGCAGTTCTTC	CASSPERGRYNEQFF
many	TRBV5-1	TRBD1	TRBJ1-1	TGTGCCAGCAGTTTAGGGACAGGGGGAAACACTGAAGCTTTCTTT	CASSLGTGGNTEAFF
NA	TRBV21-1	NA	TRBJ2-1	TGTGCCAGCAGCAAAGAGGAGACCCCAGGATACAATGAGCAGTTCTTC	CASSKEETPGYNEQFF
few	TRBV20-1	TRBD1	TRBJ1-6	TGCAGTGCGGGCGGACAGGGGGGTTATTCACCCCTCCACTTT	CSAGGQGGYSPLHF
NA	TRBV27	TRBD1	TRBJ1-4	TGTGCCAGCAGAGTAGACAGGGGGCTGACGCGTAAAAAACTGTTTTTT	CASRVDRGLTRKKLFF
few	TRBV14	NA	TRBJ2-4	TGTGCCAGCGCTATGGGGGAACAGAGCATTCAGTACTTC	CASAMGEQSIQYF
few	TRBV12-3/TRBV12-4	NA	TRBJ2-5	TGTGCCAGCAGTTTAGCGAAGGGGCAAGAGACCCAGTACTTC	CASSLAKGQETQYF
NA	TRBV28	TRBD1	TRBJ2-5	TGTGCCAGCAGTTTATTAGGGCAATGGACAGGGATAAGGGTGCAGTACTTC	CASSLLGQWTGIRVQYF
many	TRBV10-3	TRBD2	TRBJ2-4	TGTGCCATCAGTGAGAGTCCGGGGGGTACGGAAAAAAACATTCAGTACTTC	CAISESPGGTEKNIQYF
NA	TRBV20-1	NA	TRBJ2-5	TGCAGTGCTAGAGATAGTCGACGGGGGATTTCAGGAGAGACCCAGTACTTC	CSARDSRRGISGETQYF
NA	TRBV4-1	NA	TRBJ2-7	TGCGCCAGCAGCCAAGATCGCGGACAGTTATACAATGAGCAGTACTTC	CASSQDRGQLYNEQYF
NA	TRBV5-6	NA	TRBJ1-5	TGTGCCTGCAGCTTGTCGCAGGCCAATCAGCCCCAGCATTTT	CACSLSQANQPQHF
NA	TRBV7-9	NA	TRBJ2-7	TGTGCCAGCAGCTTAAGGGGTGGGCAGAGCTACGAGCAGTACTTC	CASSLRGGQSYEQYF
NA	TRBV5-1	TRBD2	TRBJ2-7	TGCGCCAGCAGCTTTCTCAGCGGGAGTTACGAGCAGTACTTC	CASSFLSGSYEQYF
NA	TRBV20-1	NA	TRBJ1-6	TGCAGTGCGACCCGGGACGTTGGACTTTCACCCCTCCACTTT	CSATRDVGLSPLHF
few	TRBV24-1	NA	TRBJ2-3	TGTGCCACCAGTGATTCCAGGGGCACAGATACGCAGTATTTT	CATSDSRGTDTQYF
NA	TRBV20-1	NA	TRBJ2-7	TGCAGTGCCAACCCAGGGCCGATCTCCTACGAGCAGTACTTC	CSANPGPISYEQYF
few	TRBV20-1	NA	TRBJ2-3	TGCAGTGCTAATGGGGTCCTCACAGATACGCAGTATTTT	CSANGVLTDTQYF
few	TRBV10-3	NA	TRBJ2-7	TGTGCCATCAGTGGGGGACAATACAATGAGCAGTACTTC	CAISGGQYNEQYF
once	TRBV7-8	NA	TRBJ1-2	TGTGCCAGCAGCCCCCGCAGTCCGGGCTATGGCTACACCTTC	CASSPRSPGYGYTF
few	TRBV20-1	TRBD1	TRBJ2-1	TGCAGTGCCAGGGGGCCGACGAGCTCCTACAATGAGCAGTTCTTC	CSARGPTSSYNEQFF
few	TRBV5-1	NA	TRBJ1-2	TGCGCCAGCAGCTTCCGGGACACTAACTATGGCTACACCTTC	CASSFRDTNYGYTF
NA	TRBV14	TRBD2	TRBJ2-7	TGTGCCAGCAGCCAAGATGATGCGGGGGGGCGTTCCTACGAGCAGTACTTC	CASSQDDAGGRSYEQYF
few	TRBV5-1	TRBD2	TRBJ2-3	TGCGCCAGCAGACGACGACTAGCGGGAGGCTTAGATACGCAGTATTTT	CASRRRLAGGLDTQYF
few	TRBV20-1	NA	TRBJ2-7	TGCAGTGCTAGCAGCGCCCTAAGCTCCTACAATGAGCAGTACTTC	CSASSALSSYNEQYF
NA	TRBV24-1	NA	TRBJ2-1	TGTGCCACCAGTGATTTTGGGGGGAAGGCCTACAATGAGCAGTTCTTC	CATSDFGGKAYNEQFF
NA	TRBV6-5	NA	TRBJ1-1	TGTGCCAGCAGTTACTCTATGGGGGGTTTGTACACTGAAGCTTTCTTT	CASSYSMGGLYTEAFF
few	TRBV3-1	TRBD2	TRBJ2-7	TGTGCCAGCAGCCCGAGGCTAGCGGATCCGTCCAACGAGCAGTACTTC	CASSPRLADPSNEQYF
NA	TRBV29-1	NA	TRBJ1-6	TGCAGCGTTCGGACCCAGACGGGGTCCTATAATTCACCCCTCCACTTT	CSVRTQTGSYNSPLHF
few	TRBV6-6	TRBD1	TRBJ2-7	TGTGCCAGCAGTTACTCTGACAGGGGGCATGCCTACGAGCAGTACTTC	CASSYSDRGHAYEQYF
NA	TRBV28	NA	TRBJ1-4	TGTGCCAGCAGTTTCTCAAGGTTGGGTCGTTTTGAAAAACTGTTTTTT	CASSFSRLGRFEKLFF
many	TRBV12-3/TRBV12-4	TRBD1	TRBJ2-3	TGTGCCAGCAGGGACAGGGAATACACAGATACGCAGTATTTT	CASRDREYTDTQYF
NA	TRBV14	NA	TRBJ2-1	TGTGCCAGCAGCCCCAGCAGAGCGCATGAGCAGTTCTTC	CASSPSRAHEQFF
NA	TRBV9	TRBD2	TRBJ2-3	TGTGCCAGCAGCGGACCGGGACTAGCGGGGGGATACACAGATACGCAGTATTTT	CASSGPGLAGGYTDTQYF
few	TRBV7-2	NA	TRBJ2-1	TGTGCCAGCAGCTTAGGGGTAGCGAAGAGGAATGAGCAGTTCTTC	CASSLGVAKRNEQFF
NA	TRBV4-2	NA	TRBJ1-1	TGTGCCAGCAGCCAAGCCGGGGAGGGCACTGAAGCTTTCTTT	CASSQAGEGTEAFF
few	TRBV6-5	NA	TRBJ2-3	TGTGCCAGCAGGTCCCTTACGGGGACCACAGATACGCAGTATTTT	CASRSLTGTTDTQYF
NA	TRBV2	NA	TRBJ2-5	TGTGCCAGCAAGACAGAGGCGACCCAGTACTTC	CASKTEATQYF
NA	TRBV3-1	NA	TRBJ2-7	TGTGCCAGCTTGGGACCTTACAATGAGCAGTACTTC	CASLGPYNEQYF
NA	TRBV5-6	NA	TRBJ2-7	TGTGCCAGCAGCCTTCTCGGAACAGAATACGAGCAGTACTTC	CASSLLGTEYEQYF
few	TRBV3-1	NA	TRBJ2-7	TGTGCCAGCAGACAAGGGGCCTGGCAGTACTTC	CASRQGAWQYF
few	TRBV9	NA	TRBJ2-6	TGTGCCAGCAGCCCGGGACGTCCTTGGTCTGGGGCCAACGTCCTGACTTTC	CASSPGRPWSGANVLTF